The clone carrying this TCR beta chain appeared a few times. The antigen is unknown. A J-beta primer mix and a sample-barcoded 5' primer were used in a second PCR of roughly 6 to 12 cycles. In TCRdb, the 5' RACE reads were re-called with MiXCR into one record per CDR3 protein. This sample yields about 780,000 distinct CDR3 sequences, of which about 47% are seen a single time; over 15% belongs to the top ten. The sample belongs to a study of blood T cells in healthy people across ages. Points from the study as a whole: Any conclusive comparison of naive versus antigen-experienced cells was prevented by using unsorted PBMCs.

Trimming took 0 bases from V and 0 from J, leaving 12 bases between them. This CDR3 is built from 17 residues. CDR1 is SGHTA, CDR2 FQGNSA, per germline. This chain links TRBV7-2 with TRBJ2-1; D unclear. This sequence originates from a man older than 75 in good health. The sequenced sample was blood. The chain's CDR3 is CASSLASARSSYNEQFF. As DNA, the CDR3 is TGTGCCAGCAGCTTAGCGTCAGCGCGCAGCTCCTACAATGAGCAGTTCTTC.